This is a list of T cell receptor beta chains from one sample in a study of blood T cell repertoires in COVID-19. This table comes from immunoSEQ multiplex PCR, and its TCRdb copy is limited to in-frame clones, with some not included. The table includes around 700,000 clones, more than 80% detected once. Sequencing was done on a sample of peripheral blood. Source of these receptors: a woman aged 18-35 years with acute or convalescent COVID-19. The CDR3 runs from the conserved cysteine through the conserved F or W. A D gene is named only where the DNA matches it firmly. Not every row has a clone size; where given, it reads once, few, many or a size class.

size	V	D	J	CDR3	DNA
NA	TRBV19	NA	TRBJ1-5	CASSITSLLNQPQHF	TGTGCCAGTAGTATAACTTCACTGTTGAATCAGCCCCAGCATTTT
once	TRBV4-2	NA	TRBJ2-7	CASSQKEGYEQYF	TGTGCCAGCAGCCAGAAGGAGGGTTACGAGCAGTACTTC
few	TRBV30	TRBD1	TRBJ2-7	CAWSPRDRGVNEQYF	TGTGCCTGGAGTCCACGGGACAGGGGAGTAAACGAGCAGTACTTC
NA	TRBV5-3	NA	TRBJ1-5	CARSFIQNSNQPQHF	TGTGCCAGAAGCTTCATACAAAATAGCAATCAGCCCCAGCATTTT
NA	TRBV5-1	TRBD1	TRBJ1-1	CASSPSGQTNTEAFF	TGCGCCAGCAGCCCTTCGGGACAGACTAACACTGAAGCTTTCTTT
NA	TRBV5-8	NA	TRBJ2-1	CASILLVYNEQFF	TGTGCCAGCATCCTACTGGTCTACAATGAGCAGTTCTTC
once	TRBV10-3	NA	TRBJ1-1	CAAAPGQLNTEAFF	TGTGCCGCCGCCCCCGGACAGTTGAACACTGAAGCTTTCTTT
NA	TRBV3-1/TRBV3-2	TRBD1	TRBJ2-6	CASSPRTGVAPLAGANVLTF	TGTGCCAGCAGCCCACGGACAGGGGTAGCCCCGTTAGCTGGGGCCAACGTCCTGACTTTC
NA	TRBV5-6	NA	TRBJ1-2	CASSLAGDGYTF	TGTGCCAGCAGCTTGGCAGGGGATGGCTACACCTTC
NA	TRBV4-2	TRBD2	TRBJ2-1	CASSQAPTSGYNEQFF	TGTGCCAGCAGCCAAGCCCCGACTAGCGGATACAATGAGCAGTTCTTC
NA	TRBV6-5	NA	TRBJ1-1	CASIRTALRTEAFF	TGTGCCAGCATTCGGACAGCCCTGAGGACTGAAGCTTTCTTT
NA	TRBV3-1/TRBV3-2	NA	TRBJ1-2	CASSQVNRANYGYTF	TGTGCCAGCAGCCAAGTTAACAGAGCTAACTATGGCTACACCTTC
NA	TRBV6-2/TRBV6-3	TRBD1	TRBJ1-2	CASSYSPGGLSGYTF	TGTGCCAGCAGTTACTCTCCAGGGGGCCTGAGTGGCTACACCTTC
NA	TRBV19	NA	TRBJ1-1	CASSIDRLNTEAFF	TGTGCCAGTAGTATCGACAGGCTGAACACTGAAGCTTTCTTT
many	TRBV15	NA	TRBJ2-6	CATSSSLSGANVLTF	TGTGCCACCAGCAGCTCACTTTCTGGGGCCAACGTCCTGACTTTC
NA	TRBV19	TRBD1	TRBJ2-5	CASSPPGTAQETQYF	TGTGCCAGTAGTCCCCCCGGGACAGCACAAGAGACCCAGTACTTC
NA	TRBV27	NA	TRBJ2-3	CASSLAGTDTQYF	TGTGCCAGCAGTTTGGCAGGGACAGATACGCAGTATTTT
NA	TRBV11-1	TRBD2	TRBJ2-5	CASRTSGGTQETQYF	TGTGCCAGCAGGACTAGCGGGGGGACCCAAGAGACCCAGTACTTC
NA	TRBV19	NA	TRBJ1-2	CASFLPNYGYTF	TGTGCCAGTTTTCTACCTAACTATGGCTACACCTTC
few	TRBV30	NA	TRBJ1-3	CAYLRDNSGNTIYF	TGTGCCTATCTCCGGGACAACTCTGGAAACACCATATATTTT
NA	TRBV19	NA	TRBJ1-2	CASSIEARRGYTF	TGTGCCAGTAGTATAGAGGCGAGGCGCGGCTACACCTTC
NA	TRBV5-1	NA	TRBJ2-5	CASRRDSGQETQYF	TGCGCCAGCAGACGGGACTCCGGACAAGAGACCCAGTACTTC
many	TRBV21-1	NA	TRBJ2-7	CASSKDRGEQYF	TGTGCCAGCAGCAAAGACAGGGGCGAGCAGTACTTC
NA	TRBV21-1	NA	TRBJ1-1	CASSFRRTVNTEAFF	TGTGCCAGCAGCTTCCGGAGGACAGTGAACACTGAAGCTTTCTTT
NA	TRBV7-2	NA	TRBJ1-2	CASSFPGIIRGYTF	TGTGCCAGCAGCTTTCCCGGGATCATACGAGGCTACACCTTC
NA	TRBV24-1	NA	TRBJ2-5	CASSDRETQYF	TGTGCCTCTTCGGACAGAGAGACCCAGTACTTC
NA	TRBV7-9	TRBD2	TRBJ2-3	CASSSPPSGPSTDTQYF	TGTGCCAGCAGCTCTCCCCCTAGCGGCCCGAGCACAGATACGCAGTATTTT
NA	TRBV5-1	NA	TRBJ1-1	CASSLVRPGDEAFF	TGCGCCAGCAGCTTGGTGCGGCCGGGAGATGAAGCTTTCTTT
NA	TRBV20-1	NA	TRBJ1-2	CSSDSPDGYTF	TGCAGTTCCGACAGCCCGGATGGCTACACCTTC
NA	TRBV11-3	NA	TRBJ2-1	CASSSLGGYNEQFF	TGTGCCAGCAGCTCCCTCGGGGGATACAATGAGCAGTTCTTC
NA	TRBV30	NA	TRBJ1-3	CAWSVRRGDSGNTIYF	TGTGCCTGGAGTGTAAGACGGGGGGACTCTGGAAACACCATATATTTT
few	TRBV6-4	NA	TRBJ1-1	CASSQTPRSGRRTEAFF	TGTGCCAGCAGTCAAACGCCGAGGTCGGGGAGGAGGACTGAAGCTTTCTTT
NA	TRBV7-3	TRBD1	TRBJ1-1	CASSRGQSTEAFF	TGTGCCAGCAGCCGGGGACAGAGCACTGAAGCTTTCTTT
NA	TRBV5-5	TRBD1	TRBJ2-7	CASILTGSGEQYF	TGTGCCAGCATCCTGACAGGGTCTGGGGAGCAGTACTTC
once	TRBV9	TRBD1	TRBJ1-2	CASSGFQGANYGYTF	TGTGCCAGCAGCGGATTTCAGGGGGCTAACTATGGCTACACCTTC
NA	TRBV3-1/TRBV3-2	NA	TRBJ2-7	CASSSQARAYEQYF	TGTGCCAGCAGCTCCCAGGCCAGGGCCTACGAGCAGTACTTC
NA	TRBV7-9	NA	TRBJ1-6	CASSLAGDPLHF	TGTGCCAGCAGCTTAGCAGGGGATCCCCTCCACTTT
NA	TRBV9	NA	TRBJ2-3	CASSARAGSGDTQYF	TGTGCCAGCAGCGCTCGGGCAGGGTCGGGAGATACGCAGTATTTT